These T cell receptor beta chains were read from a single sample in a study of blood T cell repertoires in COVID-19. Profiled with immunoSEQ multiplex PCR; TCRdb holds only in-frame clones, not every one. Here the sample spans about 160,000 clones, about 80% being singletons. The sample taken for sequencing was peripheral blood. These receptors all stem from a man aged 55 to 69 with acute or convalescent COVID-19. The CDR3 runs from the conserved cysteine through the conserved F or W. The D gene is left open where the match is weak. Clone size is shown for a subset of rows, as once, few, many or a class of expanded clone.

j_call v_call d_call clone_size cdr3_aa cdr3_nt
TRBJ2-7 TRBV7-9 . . CASSHREVKRYEQYF TGTGCCAGCAGTCACAGGGAAGTAAAGCGATACGAGCAGTACTTC
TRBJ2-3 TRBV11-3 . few CASSPFGQSTDTQYF TGTGCCAGCAGCCCCTTCGGACAGAGCACAGATACGCAGTATTTT
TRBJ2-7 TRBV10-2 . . CASNDRKSGEQYF TGCGCCAGCAATGACAGGAAGTCGGGGGAGCAGTACTTC
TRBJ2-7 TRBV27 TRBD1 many CAIQRRTGGAYEQYF TGTGCCATCCAGAGACGGACAGGGGGTGCCTACGAGCAGTACTTC
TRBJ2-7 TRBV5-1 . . CASSLGGTQEQYF TGCGCCAGCAGCTTGGGGGGGACACAAGAGCAGTACTTC
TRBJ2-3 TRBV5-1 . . CASSLAGWNTDTQYF TGCGCCAGCAGCTTGGCGGGGTGGAACACAGATACGCAGTATTTT
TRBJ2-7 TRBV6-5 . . CASSYSINSRYEQYF TGTGCCAGCAGTTACTCGATTAACAGCCGCTACGAGCAGTACTTC
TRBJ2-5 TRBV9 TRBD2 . CASSVGSGGESETQYF TGTGCCAGCAGCGTAGGAAGCGGGGGGGAGTCAGAGACCCAGTACTTC
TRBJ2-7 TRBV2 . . CASSAGYEQYF TGTGCCAGCAGCGCAGGGTACGAGCAGTACTTC
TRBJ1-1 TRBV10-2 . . CASSEGPGVEAFF TGCGCCAGCAGTGAGGGGCCAGGGGTAGAAGCTTTCTTT
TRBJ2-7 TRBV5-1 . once CASSKAGSAYEQYF TGCGCCAGCAGCAAAGCCGGGTCCGCGTACGAGCAGTACTTC
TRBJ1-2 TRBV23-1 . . CASSQSRVFLGGYTF TGCGCCAGCAGTCAATCCCGGGTTTTTCTTGGGGGCTACACCTTC
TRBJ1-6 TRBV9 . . CASSVGGTHLSSYNSPLHF TGTGCCAGCAGCGTAGGCGGGACCCACCTGAGCTCCTATAATTCACCCCTCCACTTT
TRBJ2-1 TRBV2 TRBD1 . CASSEEVWTGRDNEQFF TGTGCCAGCAGTGAAGAGGTGTGGACAGGGCGCGACAATGAGCAGTTCTTC
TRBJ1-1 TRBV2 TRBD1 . CASRGQGAATEAFF TGTGCCAGCAGAGGACAGGGGGCGGCCACTGAAGCTTTCTTT
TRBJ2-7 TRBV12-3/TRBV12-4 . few CASSLSGPYEQYF TGTGCCAGCAGTTTGTCGGGTCCCTACGAGCAGTACTTC
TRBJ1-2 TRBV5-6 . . CASSPWDNGYTF TGTGCCAGCAGCCCATGGGACAATGGCTACACCTTC
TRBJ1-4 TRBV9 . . CASSGTGEKLFF TGTGCCAGCAGCGGAACAGGGGAAAAACTGTTTTTT
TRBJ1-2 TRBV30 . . CAWGTHGYTF TGTGCCTGGGGCACCCATGGCTACACCTTC
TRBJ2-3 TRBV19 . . CASSSRTSTDTQYF TGTGCCAGTAGTAGTCGAACTAGCACAGATACGCAGTATTTT
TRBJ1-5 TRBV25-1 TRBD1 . CASRETGESQPQHF TGTGCCAGCAGAGAGACAGGGGAAAGTCAGCCCCAGCATTTT
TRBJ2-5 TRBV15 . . CATRRETQYF TGTGCCACCAGGCGGGAGACCCAGTACTTC
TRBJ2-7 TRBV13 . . CASSLRRQQDEQYF TGTGCCAGCAGCTTACGACGGCAGCAGGACGAGCAGTACTTC
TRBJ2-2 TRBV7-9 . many CASSFKGSGTGELFF TGTGCCAGCAGCTTCAAAGGGTCGGGGACCGGGGAGCTGTTTTTT
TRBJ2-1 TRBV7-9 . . CASSLGSGPYNEQFF TGTGCCAGCAGCCTAGGGTCGGGTCCCTACAATGAGCAGTTCTTC
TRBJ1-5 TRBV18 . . CASSPPRGESNQPQHF TGTGCCAGCTCACCACCCAGGGGTGAAAGCAATCAGCCCCAGCATTTT
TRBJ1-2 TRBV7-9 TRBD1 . CASSSTGSSFYGYTF TGTGCCAGCAGCTCGACAGGGTCTTCGTTCTATGGCTACACCTTC
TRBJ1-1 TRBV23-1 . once CASSQSNEVTLNTEAFF TGCGCCAGCAGTCAATCCAACGAGGTTACCTTGAACACTGAAGCTTTCTTT
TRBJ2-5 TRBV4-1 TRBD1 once CASSRLTGGQETQYF TGCGCCAGCAGCCGGTTGACAGGGGGCCAAGAGACCCAGTACTTC
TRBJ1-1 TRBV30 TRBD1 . CAWSGQGDTEAFF TGTGCCTGGAGTGGACAGGGGGACACTGAAGCTTTCTTT
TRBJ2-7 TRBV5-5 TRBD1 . CASSISPGQGYEQYF TGTGCCAGCAGCATTTCCCCGGGACAGGGCTACGAGCAGTACTTC
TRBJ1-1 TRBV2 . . CASSPDRIEAFF TGTGCCAGCAGTCCAGACAGAATTGAAGCTTTCTTT
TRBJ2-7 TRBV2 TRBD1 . CASEGQGSYEQYF TGTGCCAGCGAGGGACAGGGGTCGTACGAGCAGTACTTC
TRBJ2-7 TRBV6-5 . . CASTADSSYEQYF TGTGCCAGCACCGCGGACAGCTCCTACGAGCAGTACTTC
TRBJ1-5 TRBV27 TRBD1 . CASSFLGQGNQPQHF TGTGCCAGCAGTTTCTTAGGACAGGGCAATCAGCCCCAGCATTTT
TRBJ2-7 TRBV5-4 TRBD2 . CASSLLTSGSYEQYF TGTGCCAGCAGCCTGCTAACTAGCGGATCCTACGAGCAGTACTTC
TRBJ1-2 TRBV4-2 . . CASSQEGGDYGYTF TGTGCCAGCAGCCAAGAAGGAGGTGACTATGGCTACACCTTC
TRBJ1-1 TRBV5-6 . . CASSYVATEAFF TGTGCCAGCAGCTACGTAGCGACTGAAGCTTTCTTT
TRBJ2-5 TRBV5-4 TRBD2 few CASSTGTNQETQYF TGTGCCAGCAGCACCGGGACTAATCAAGAGACCCAGTACTTC
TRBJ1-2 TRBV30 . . CAWSRDRPYGYTF TGTGCCTGGAGTCGTGACAGACCCTATGGCTACACCTTC
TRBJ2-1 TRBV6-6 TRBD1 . CASRPPDRGNENEQFF TGTGCCAGCAGACCCCCGGACAGGGGAAATGAGAATGAGCAGTTCTTC
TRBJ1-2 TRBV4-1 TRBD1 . CASSQTDRPDDGYTF TGCGCCAGCAGCCAGACGGACAGGCCCGATGATGGCTACACCTTC
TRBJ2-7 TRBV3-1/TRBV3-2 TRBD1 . CASSLGQGGQYF TGTGCCAGCAGCCTAGGACAGGGTGGGCAGTACTTC
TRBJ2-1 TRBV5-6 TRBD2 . CASSLYQRGGHEQFF TGTGCCAGCAGCTTGTACCAGCGGGGGGGCCATGAGCAGTTCTTC
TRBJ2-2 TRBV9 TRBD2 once CASSGLAGGPTGELFF TGTGCCAGCAGCGGACTAGCGGGGGGACCCACCGGGGAGCTGTTTTTT
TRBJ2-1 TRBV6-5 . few CASSYQIGQYNEQFF TGTGCCAGCAGTTACCAAATCGGACAGTACAATGAGCAGTTCTTC
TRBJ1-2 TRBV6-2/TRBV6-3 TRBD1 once CASSPADRARRYGYTF TGTGCCAGCAGTCCAGCGGACAGGGCGCGTAGGTATGGCTACACCTTC
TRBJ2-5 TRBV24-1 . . CATSDYRASTQYF TGTGCCACCAGTGACTACAGGGCCTCGACCCAGTACTTC
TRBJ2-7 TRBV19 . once CASSISGGEQYF TGTGCCAGTAGTATATCCGGGGGTGAGCAGTACTTC
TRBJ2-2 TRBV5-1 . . CASSGALARGMAGELFF TGCGCCAGCAGCGGAGCCCTAGCTAGGGGGATGGCCGGGGAGCTGTTTTTT
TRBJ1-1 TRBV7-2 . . CASSLGRLSSLAEAFF TGTGCCAGCAGCTTAGGCAGGCTCTCCAGCCTGGCTGAAGCTTTCTTT
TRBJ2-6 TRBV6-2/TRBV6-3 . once CASSYRLLASSGANVLTF TGTGCCAGCAGTTACCGCCTTCTGGCCAGCTCTGGGGCCAACGTCCTGACTTTC
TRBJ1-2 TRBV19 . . CASSLQPEDYGYTF TGTGCCAGTAGTCTTCAGCCCGAGGATTATGGCTACACCTTC
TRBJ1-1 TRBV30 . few CAWSSWGAEAFF TGTGCCTGGAGTTCTTGGGGCGCTGAAGCTTTCTTT
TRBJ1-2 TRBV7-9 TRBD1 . CASNIPYEGANGYTF TGTGCCAGCAACATCCCTTACGAGGGGGCGAATGGCTACACCTTC
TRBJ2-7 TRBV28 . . CASSLQLSSYEQYF TGTGCCAGCAGTCTACAGTTAAGCTCCTACGAGCAGTACTTC
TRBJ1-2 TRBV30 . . CAWSIGGGYTF TGTGCCTGGAGTATCGGGGGTGGCTACACCTTC
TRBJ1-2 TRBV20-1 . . CSASSAGGYTF TGCAGTGCTAGTTCGGCGGGTGGCTACACCTTC